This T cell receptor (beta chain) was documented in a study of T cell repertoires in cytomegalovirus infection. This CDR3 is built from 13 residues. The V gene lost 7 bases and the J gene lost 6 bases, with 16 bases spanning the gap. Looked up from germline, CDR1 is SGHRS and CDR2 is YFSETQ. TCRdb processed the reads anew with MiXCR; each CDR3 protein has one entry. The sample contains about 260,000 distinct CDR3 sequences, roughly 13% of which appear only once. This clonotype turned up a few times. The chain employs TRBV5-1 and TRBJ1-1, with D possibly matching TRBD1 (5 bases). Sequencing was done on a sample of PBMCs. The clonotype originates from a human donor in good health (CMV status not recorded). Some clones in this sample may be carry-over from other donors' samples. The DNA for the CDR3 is TGCGCCAGCGGAACAGGCTCACTTGCTGAAGCTTTCTTT. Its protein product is CASGTGSLAEAFF. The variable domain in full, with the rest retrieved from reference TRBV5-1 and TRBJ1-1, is KAGVTQTPRYLIKTRGQQVTLSCSPISGHRSVSWYQQTPGQGLQFLFEYFSETQRNKGNFPGRFSGRQFSNSRSEMNVSTLELGDSALYLCASGTGSLAEAFFGQGTRLTVV.